A single sample gave rise to the 8 T cell receptor beta chains below, sequenced in a study of Ad26.COV2.S vaccination and SARS-CoV-2 variants. This table comes from immunoSEQ multiplex PCR, and its TCRdb copy is limited to in-frame clones, with some not included. The sample lists around 320,000 clones; 85% were seen once. Described treatment: roughly 18 received Ad26.COV2.S at low or high dose, single or two shots; about 5 received placebo; per-sample allocation not given. Specimens were obtained on day 63 following the first vaccine or placebo injection. Specimen: peripheral blood, collected in a trial of Ad26.COV2.S vaccine versus placebo. Receptor source: a person between 18 and 65 years old who received the Ad26.COV2.S COVID-19 vaccine or a placebo.

This chain links TRBV6-6 with TRBJ2-6; no reliable D call. The ends were cut back, 6 bases at V and 2 bases at J, with 2 bases in the middle. Germline assignment: CDR1 MNHNY and CDR2 SVGAGI (reference sequence). The CDR3 sequence is 12 residues long. The CDR3 bases are TGTGCCAGCAGCCCTGGGGCCAACGTCCTGACTTTC. Amino acids: CASSPGANVLTF.

Details on this clone: At one boundary the junction diverges from the germline segment, which might be a read error. For the CDR3, the DNA is TGTGCCAGCAGTTTGTCGCATCTAGGGGCAGGATGTTTCTTC. Protein: CASSLSHLGAGCFF. This chain joins TRBV28 and TRBJ2-7; D may be TRBD1 (5 bases). Looked up from germline, CDR1 is MDHEN and CDR2 is SYDVKM. This CDR3 is 14 amino acids long.

This clone came up a few times. J is TRBJ2-7 and V is TRBV4-2; D is unclear. This CDR3 spans 14 amino acids. Trimming cost V 0 bases and J 4 bases, with 10 bases left between them. CDR1 LGHNA and CDR2 YNFKEQ come from the germline V gene. The CDR3 protein is CASSQDNQNYEQYF. CDR3 DNA sequence: TGTGCCAGCAGCCAAGATAATCAGAATTACGAGCAGTACTTC.

The J gene is TRBJ2-7, the V gene TRBV28; D gene unclear. V lost 7 bases and J lost 5, with 15 bases in between. The CDR3 spans 13 residues. CDR1 and CDR2 from the germline V gene are MDHEN and SYDVKM. CDR3 nucleotide sequence: TGTGCCAGCACCCTGACACAGCTCCACGAGCAGTACTTC. Its translation: CASTLTQLHEQYF.

V and J are TRBV12-3 or TRBV12-4 and TRBJ2-7, with unresolved D. CDR3 length: 13 residues. V was pared by 1 base and J by 7 bases, with 11 bases between. In DNA, the CDR3 is TGTGCCAGCAGTTTAGACGACCGCTTGGAGCAGTACTTC. Translating gives CASSLDDRLEQYF.

The chain is built from TRBV27 and TRBJ2-5; unclear D gene. V was cut by 2 bases and J by 5 bases, with 3 bases left in between. This CDR3 is 11 amino acids long. Per germline, CDR1 MNHEY and CDR2 SMNVEV (reference sequence). CDR3 residues: CASSLLETQYF. CDR3 DNA: TGTGCCAGCAGTTTACTGGAGACCCAGTACTTC.

There are many counts of this clone. CDR3 DNA sequence: TGTGCCAGCAGCCACGAGTTTGAGCAGTTCTTC. Encoded protein: CASSHEFEQFF. The J gene is TRBJ2-1, the V gene TRBV3-1 (or the pseudogene TRBV3-2), with D unresolved. The CDR3 loop spans 11 amino acids. Per germline, CDR1 LGHDT and CDR2 YNNKEL (reference sequence). V was trimmed by 3 bases and J by 9 bases, leaving 6 bases between them.

The chain employs TRBV15 and TRBJ1-2; D might be TRBD1 (6 bases). Germline-derived CDR1 and CDR2 are LNHNV and YYDKDF (reference sequence). This CDR3 is 14 amino acids long. With 0 bases removed from V and 10 bases from J, the gap between germline ends came to 15 bases. The CDR3 here is CATSRDTGFGDYTF. As DNA, the CDR3 is TGTGCCACCAGCAGAGATACAGGGTTTGGAGACTACACCTTC.